This T cell receptor beta chain was documented in a study of metastatic and nonmetastatic thyroid tumors. In the study's own analysis: The authors used CDR3 differences across clinicopathological groups to build a distant-metastasis classifier for papillary thyroid cancer. MiXCR re-clonotyped the PCR reads for TCRdb. TCRdb, not the authors, supplied the V and J calls. This table holds around 14,000 clones, roughly 23% found once. Many counts were recorded for this clone. One end of the junction varies from germline; a read error may be responsible. Other DNA sequences in this specimen translate into the identical CDR3. Looked up from germline, CDR1 is MNHEY and CDR2 is SVGEGT. The CDR3 runs 17 residues. None of the patients had undergone any treatment ahead of thyroid surgery.

This chain joins TRBV6-2 or TRBV6-3 and TRBJ2-1, with 11 bases aligning to TRBD2. This sequence originates from a female donor with papillary thyroid cancer or a benign thyroid nodule (not recorded which). Some clones in this sample may be carry-over from other donors' samples. Sample: tumor tissue. The CDR3 sequence is CASSYSRTSGRLGEQFF. Here the CDR3 DNA reads TGTGCCAGCAGTTACTCTCGAACTAGCGGGAGACTCGGTGAGCAGTTCTTT.